The rows below give T cell receptor beta chains drawn from one sample of a study of blood T cell repertoires in COVID-19. The table came from immunoSEQ multiplex PCR; TCRdb's copy has only in-frame clones and leaves some out. The data contain 210,000 or so clones, approximately 81% of them singletons. Input material: peripheral blood. Receptors originate from a human donor in a cohort sampled during active COVID-19. Both conserved end residues are part of each CDR3. Fields, in order: clone size, V gene, D gene, J gene, CDR3 length, CDR3 DNA, CDR3 protein. D genes are given only for firm matches. Only part of the rows carry a size: once, few, many, or a class if the clone is expanded.

abundance: .
v_gene: TRBV6-1
d_gene: .
j_gene: TRBJ2-7
len: 13
CDR3nt: TGTGCCAGCAGTGGAGCCTGGGGGCACGAGCAGTACTTC
CDR3aa: CASSGAWGHEQYF

abundance: .
v_gene: TRBV28
d_gene: .
j_gene: TRBJ1-4
len: 15
CDR3nt: TGTGCCAGCAGACGGACTAGGGGCTTTCTTGAAAAACTGTTTTTT
CDR3aa: CASRRTRGFLEKLFF

abundance: .
v_gene: TRBV5-1
d_gene: TRBD2
j_gene: TRBJ2-1
len: 17
CDR3nt: TGCGCCAGCAGCTTGGAGGGACTAGCGGGAGACTACAATGAGCAGTTCTTC
CDR3aa: CASSLEGLAGDYNEQFF

abundance: .
v_gene: TRBV9
d_gene: .
j_gene: TRBJ2-1
len: 16
CDR3nt: TGTGCCAGCAGCACAGGGGGGGGCGTCTTCTACAATGAGCAGTTCTTC
CDR3aa: CASSTGGGVFYNEQFF

abundance: .
v_gene: TRBV7-2
d_gene: .
j_gene: TRBJ2-1
len: 14
CDR3nt: TGTGCCAGCAGCCCCCCCGGGTTTTACAATGAGCAGTTCTTC
CDR3aa: CASSPPGFYNEQFF

abundance: .
v_gene: TRBV11-2
d_gene: TRBD1
j_gene: TRBJ1-2
len: 13
CDR3nt: TGTGCCAGCAGCCAAGACAGGGTGTATGGCTACACCTTC
CDR3aa: CASSQDRVYGYTF

abundance: .
v_gene: TRBV7-9
d_gene: .
j_gene: TRBJ2-7
len: 12
CDR3nt: TGTGCCAGCAGCCCTGAGTACTACGAGCAGTACTTC
CDR3aa: CASSPEYYEQYF

abundance: few
v_gene: TRBV5-1
d_gene: TRBD1
j_gene: TRBJ1-1
len: 17
CDR3nt: TGCGCCAGCAGCCTGGGTCTTGGGGACAGGGATAACACTGAAGCTTTCTTT
CDR3aa: CASSLGLGDRDNTEAFF

abundance: .
v_gene: TRBV28
d_gene: .
j_gene: TRBJ1-1
len: 12
CDR3nt: TGTGCCAGCAGTTATGCGGGTGCTGAAGCTTTCTTT
CDR3aa: CASSYAGAEAFF

abundance: many
v_gene: TRBV19
d_gene: .
j_gene: TRBJ2-3
len: 15
CDR3nt: TGTGCCAGTAGTACTACCGCAGCGGCCACAGATACGCAGTATTTT
CDR3aa: CASSTTAAATDTQYF

abundance: .
v_gene: TRBV6-9
d_gene: .
j_gene: TRBJ1-2
len: 19
CDR3nt: TGTGCCAGCAGTTATTTATCCCCAGCCGGGACAAAGACTAACTATGGCTACACCTTC
CDR3aa: CASSYLSPAGTKTNYGYTF

abundance: few
v_gene: TRBV5-8
d_gene: TRBD2
j_gene: TRBJ2-1
len: 15
CDR3nt: TGTGCCAGCAGCCGCGGGACTAGCGGTTCCAATGAGCAGTTCTTC
CDR3aa: CASSRGTSGSNEQFF

abundance: once
v_gene: TRBV14
d_gene: TRBD2
j_gene: TRBJ2-1
len: 14
CDR3nt: TGTGCCAGCAGCCAAGGCGGGGGGACTAATGAGCAGTTCTTC
CDR3aa: CASSQGGGTNEQFF

abundance: .
v_gene: TRBV6-4
d_gene: .
j_gene: TRBJ1-1
len: 14
CDR3nt: TGTGCCAGCAGTGTAGGCCAGGGCGTCGGTGAAGCTTTCTTT
CDR3aa: CASSVGQGVGEAFF

abundance: .
v_gene: TRBV3-1/TRBV3-2
d_gene: .
j_gene: TRBJ2-3
len: 14
CDR3nt: TGTGCCAGCAGCCAAGGCCGGGGTGGAGATACGCAGTATTTT
CDR3aa: CASSQGRGGDTQYF

abundance: .
v_gene: TRBV7-9
d_gene: .
j_gene: TRBJ2-2
len: 17
CDR3nt: TGTGCCAGCCCGTCGACAGGCCGACCGGAGAACACCGGGGAGCTGTTTTTT
CDR3aa: CASPSTGRPENTGELFF

abundance: .
v_gene: TRBV15
d_gene: TRBD2
j_gene: TRBJ2-3
len: 19
CDR3nt: TGTGCCACCAGCAGAGATCCCGGGACTAGCGGGGGAAACACAGATACGCAGTATTTT
CDR3aa: CATSRDPGTSGGNTDTQYF

abundance: few
v_gene: TRBV15
d_gene: .
j_gene: TRBJ2-5
len: 14
CDR3nt: TGTGCCACCAGCAGAGATGCACTTCAAGAGACCCAGTACTTC
CDR3aa: CATSRDALQETQYF

abundance: .
v_gene: TRBV7-9
d_gene: TRBD1
j_gene: TRBJ1-4
len: 13
CDR3nt: TGTGCCAGCAGCTTAAGCAGGGGGGAAAAACTGTTTTTT
CDR3aa: CASSLSRGEKLFF

abundance: once
v_gene: TRBV19
d_gene: TRBD2
j_gene: TRBJ2-1
len: 11
CDR3nt: TGTGCCAGTAGTACTAGCGGGAGTCTGTTCTTC
CDR3aa: CASSTSGSLFF

abundance: .
v_gene: TRBV7-8
d_gene: .
j_gene: TRBJ1-1
len: 14
CDR3nt: TGTGCCAGCAGCTTAGGACAGGCTGGGACTGAAGCTTTCTTT
CDR3aa: CASSLGQAGTEAFF

abundance: .
v_gene: TRBV30
d_gene: TRBD2
j_gene: TRBJ2-7
len: 14
CDR3nt: TGTGCCTGGGAACTAGCGGGGTCTACCTACGAGCAGTACTTC
CDR3aa: CAWELAGSTYEQYF

abundance: .
v_gene: TRBV3-1/TRBV3-2
d_gene: .
j_gene: TRBJ1-2
len: 14
CDR3nt: TGTGCCAGCAGCCAAGATCTCAGGGTTGAAGGCTACACCTTC
CDR3aa: CASSQDLRVEGYTF

abundance: .
v_gene: TRBV12-3/TRBV12-4
d_gene: .
j_gene: TRBJ1-1
len: 13
CDR3nt: TGTGCCAGCAGTTTGTCGGTGAACACTGAAGCTTTCTTT
CDR3aa: CASSLSVNTEAFF

abundance: once
v_gene: TRBV11-2
d_gene: TRBD2
j_gene: TRBJ2-2
len: 17
CDR3nt: TGTGCCAGCACCCTCCGGGGGACTAGCGGGAGTTCAGGGGAGCTGTTTTTT
CDR3aa: CASTLRGTSGSSGELFF

abundance: .
v_gene: TRBV6-5
d_gene: TRBD1
j_gene: TRBJ1-2
len: 14
CDR3nt: TGTGCCAGCATCGTCGGACAGGGAGCCTATGGCTACACCTTC
CDR3aa: CASIVGQGAYGYTF

abundance: .
v_gene: TRBV6-4
d_gene: .
j_gene: TRBJ1-6
len: 14
CDR3nt: TGTGCCAGCAGTGCAGAGGGTTTCAATTCACCCCTCCACTTT
CDR3aa: CASSAEGFNSPLHF

abundance: few
v_gene: TRBV30
d_gene: .
j_gene: TRBJ2-3
len: 12
CDR3nt: TGTGCCTGGAGTTGGCTCTCAGATACGCAGTATTTT
CDR3aa: CAWSWLSDTQYF

abundance: .
v_gene: TRBV3-1/TRBV3-2
d_gene: .
j_gene: TRBJ2-7
len: 14
CDR3nt: TGTGCCAGCAGCCATCAAGGGAGTTCCTACGAGCAGTACTTC
CDR3aa: CASSHQGSSYEQYF

abundance: .
v_gene: TRBV9
d_gene: .
j_gene: TRBJ1-2
len: 14
CDR3nt: TGTGCCAGCAGCCCTGCCCGGGTTGGCTATGGCTACACCTTC
CDR3aa: CASSPARVGYGYTF

abundance: .
v_gene: TRBV30
d_gene: .
j_gene: TRBJ1-2
len: 13
CDR3nt: TGTGCCTGCCGCAGGGAGGCGCTTATCGGCTACACCTTC
CDR3aa: CACRREALIGYTF

abundance: many
v_gene: TRBV14
d_gene: .
j_gene: TRBJ1-1
len: 15
CDR3nt: TGTGCCAGCAGCCAAGATTTAGGAGGGAACACTGAAGCTTTCTTT
CDR3aa: CASSQDLGGNTEAFF